This T cell receptor (beta chain) was sequenced for a study of metastatic and nonmetastatic thyroid tumors. Original methodology: Building a distant-metastasis classifier for papillary thyroid cancer drew on CDR3 differences across clinicopathological groups. Using MiXCR, TCRdb reanalyzed the PCR reads. The V and J calls here are based on TCRdb, not the publication. The sample includes around 34,000 clones, about 15% of them seen just once. After removal of 6 bases from V and 7 bases from J, the junction contained 8 bases not matched to a gene. The CDR3 has 13 amino acids. Per germline, CDR1 MNHNS and CDR2 SASEGT. The study's findings and limits: As reported, TCR beta diversity in blood and tumor was significantly higher in malignant thyroid tumors than in benign nodules.

Until they underwent thyroid surgery, no patient had received any treatment. At least ten counts were recorded for this clone. Its antigen remains unknown. Specimen: blood. The rearrangement links TRBV6-1 to TRBJ1-2, with 7 bases identical to TRBD1. The clonotype comes from a male donor with papillary thyroid cancer or a benign thyroid nodule (not recorded which). Some clones in this sample may be carry-over from other donors' samples. The CDR3 nucleotides read TGTGCCAGCAGCCCCCAGGGGGATCCTGGCTACACCTTC. Protein product: CASSPQGDPGYTF.